This T cell receptor beta chain was recorded in a study of T-cell reconstitution after alpha-beta-depleted transplantation in children. On this clonotype: Its antigen is unknown.

Trimming stripped 0 bases from V and 4 bases from J, with 12 bases between. The CDR3 contains 15 residues. From germline, CDR1 is MNHEY and CDR2 SVGAGI. Library preparation (for TCRbeta) was performed with unique molecular identifiers. TCRdb re-called the PCR reads through MiXCR, storing one row per CDR3 protein. The data show approximately 230,000 distinct CDR3 sequences, with 20% to 30% seen just once and about 5% held by the top ten. Whole-study results and caveats: High day-60 TCRbeta diversity in some patients came from surviving recipient T cells and thymic progenitors. At one year after transplant, newly produced T cells mostly accounted for T-cell counts and diversity. After transplant, at about two months, alpha-beta T cells were reportedly derived from several hundred expanded graft clones.

Sequences were derived from PBMCs, mostly from graft donor cells, sampled 360 days after TCRalphabeta/CD19-depleted stem cell transplant. This TCR was sampled from a female patient aged 2-15 years who had a stem cell transplant for congenital amegakaryocytic thrombocytopenia, so the T cells may come from the graft donor. This chain connects TRBV6-5 to TRBJ1-1; D not resolved. The DNA of the CDR3 is TGTGCCAGCAGTTACTCGACCGGGGTTCTCACTGAAGCTTTCTTT. Its protein product is CASSYSTGVLTEAFF.